The source of this T cell receptor (beta chain) is a study of blood T cell repertoires in COVID-19. Study-level background: Samples representing acute and convalescent COVID-19 were sourced from the United States, Italy and Spain.

In the study's own analysis: Reference gene primer amplification yielded estimated nucleated cell counts. Assay used: immunoSEQ multiplex PCR; TCRdb lists only in-frame clones, some missing. That table supplies the V and J calls and clone size; D and trimming were determined from the DNA. The repertoire holds 150,000 to 180,000 clones, with 80% as singletons. Trimming took 5 bases from V and 10 from J; bases not matched to a gene: 2. The CDR3 loop spans 11 amino acids. CDR1 is LGHDT, CDR2 YNNKEL, per germline (reference sequence). The table lists this clone with a count of one. The sequence came from a man aged 60 to 69 with acute or convalescent COVID-19. The sample taken for sequencing was peripheral blood. The chain uses TRBV3-1 (or the pseudogene TRBV3-2) and TRBJ1-1; 9 nucleotides line up with TRBD1. The CDR3 sequence is CASSSTGGAFF. DNA for the CDR3: TGTGCCAGCAGCTCGACAGGGGGAGCTTTCTTT.